Following are 14 T cell receptor beta chains from one sample sequenced in a study of long-term antiretroviral therapy in people with HIV. Sequencing used immunoSEQ v3.0 at survey level. Produced via immunoSEQ multiplex PCR; TCRdb's table is partial and in-frame only. The repertoire holds roughly 23,000 clones, with around 83% as singletons. This specimen consisted of unsorted PBMCs, obtained 0.1 years before starting antiretroviral therapy. These receptors came from a man aged 18 to 29 with HIV.

The V and J genes are TRBV10-3 and TRBJ2-3; D may match TRBD1 or TRBD2 (8 bases each). V was shortened by 3 bases and J by 4 bases, with 23 bases between the two germline ends. The CDR3 has 18 residues. Germline V gene data show CDR1 as ENHRY and CDR2 as SYGVKD. Here the CDR3 DNA reads TGTGCCATCAGTGATATTCCGGGAGGGACAGGAGGCCCAGATACGCAGTATTTT. It encodes CAISDIPGGTGGPDTQYF.

Only one count was recorded for this clone. CDR3 amino acids: CASSLGGGGGSYEQYF. CDR3 sequence (DNA): TGTGCCAGCAGCTTGGGAGGCGGGGGGGGCTCCTACGAGCAGTACTTC. The chain employs TRBV5-6 and TRBJ2-7; TRBD2 matches at 9 bases. Germline loops: CDR1 SGHDT, CDR2 YYEEEE. This CDR3 region has 16 residues. J gave up 0 bases and V 0 bases, and 4 bases lay outside the gene matches.

This clone was seen more than once but under ten times. The rearrangement joins TRBV12-5 to TRBJ2-7; TRBD1 agrees at 9 bases. This CDR3 is built from 13 residues. Trimming cost V 4 bases and J 4 bases; bases outside gene matches: 2. Germline lookup yields CDR1 LGHNT and CDR2 FRNRAP. As DNA, the CDR3 is TGTGCTAGTGGTTACGGACAGGGGTACGAGCAGTACTTC. It codes for CASGYGQGYEQYF.

This chain connects TRBV6-5 to TRBJ2-7, with 8 positions matching TRBD1. This CDR3 has 12 residues. CDR1 is MNHEY and CDR2 is SVGAGI in the germline V gene. The ends lost 3 bases at V and 7 bases at J; junction bases unmatched: 2. This CDR3 is CASSYTGGEQYF. The CDR3, as DNA: TGTGCCAGCAGTTATACAGGGGGAGAGCAGTACTTC.

The rearrangement uses TRBV19 and TRBJ1-5; no clear D. Germline CDR1 is LNHDA and CDR2 is SQIVND (reference sequence). CDR3 length equals 13 residues. V was clipped by 5 bases and J by 2 bases, with 7 bases between them. CDR3 nucleotide sequence: TGTGCCAGTAGTGTCGTACGCAATCAGCCCCAGCATTTT. The encoded protein is CASSVVRNQPQHF.

V usage is TRBV7-9 and J usage is TRBJ2-3; D is uncertain. Germline CDR1 and CDR2: SEHNR and FQNEAQ (reference sequence). The length of the CDR3 is 12 residues. Trimming removed 8 bases at V and 1 base at J, with 7 bases between. CDR3 coding DNA: TGTGCCAGCGGGGTTGGCACAGATACGCAGTATTTT. This codes for CASGVGTDTQYF.

The chain employs TRBV6-1 and TRBJ2-2; D is uncertain. The CDR3 is made up of 13 amino acids. V dropped 8 bases and J dropped 1 base, with 8 bases sitting between them. Germline loops: CDR1 MNHNS, CDR2 SASEGT. CDR3 nucleotides: TGTGCCAGCTTAAGGGAGAACACCGGGGAGCTGTTTTTT. Translating gives CASLRENTGELFF.

The genes are TRBV28 and TRBJ1-2, with D possibly being TRBD1 (6 bases). V was pared by 3 bases and J by 6 bases, with 11 bases between. The CDR3 is 13 residues long. Germline V gene sequence: CDR1 MDHEN, CDR2 SYDVKM. The CDR3 sequence: CASSLWGADGYTF. The CDR3, as DNA: TGTGCCAGCAGTTTGTGGGGGGCGGATGGCTACACCTTC.

The chain is built from TRBV28 and TRBJ1-4; the D is unclear. The CDR3 contains 16 residues. Germline CDR1 MDHEN, CDR2 SYDVKM. The CDR3 bases are TGTGTACCAAGGCAACTGACTCATGCAACTAATGAAAAACTGTTTTTT. Translating gives CVPRQLTHATNEKLFF.

The gene calls are TRBV6-4 and TRBJ2-3; weak D call: TRBD1 (6 bases). The CDR3 has 13 residues. From germline, CDR1 is MRHNA and CDR2 SNTAGT. The V end was cut by 8 bases, the J end by 5 bases, with 14 bases between. The CDR3 protein is CASAIQGGDTQYF. The CDR3 nucleotides are TGTGCCAGCGCAATACAGGGTGGAGATACGCAGTATTTT.

The chain carries TRBV7-9 and TRBJ2-7, with TRBD1 as a possible D gene (6 bases). The CDR3 consists of 15 residues. The V gene lost 1 base and the J gene lost 0 bases, with 10 bases spanning the gap. Germline values: CDR1 SEHNR, CDR2 FQNEAQ (reference sequence). The CDR3: CASSLGTDSSYEQYF. The CDR3 region has the DNA TGTGCCAGCAGCTTAGGAACGGACAGCTCCTACGAGCAGTACTTC.

The rearrangement uses TRBV5-6 and TRBJ1-5; the D gene is possibly TRBD1 (6 bases). Looked up from germline, CDR1 is SGHDT and CDR2 is YYEEEE. Trimming left V 0 bases short and J 5 bases short, with 12 bases between. The CDR3 totals 15 residues. Here the CDR3 reads CASSLADRSYQPQHF. Written as DNA, the CDR3 is TGTGCCAGCAGCTTGGCCGACAGGAGTTATCAGCCCCAGCATTTT. The complete variable domain, with remaining parts taken from reference TRBV5-6 and TRBJ1-5, reads DAGVTQSPTHLIKTRGQQVTLRCSPKSGHDTVSWYQQALGQGPQFIFQYYEEEERQRGNFPDRFSGHQFPNYSSELNVNALLLGDSALYLCASSLADRSYQPQHFGDGTRLSIL.

This chain uses TRBV5-6 with TRBJ2-7; TRBD1 matches 10 bases. There are 15 residues in the CDR3. V shed 3 bases and J 1 base; nucleotides not matched to a gene: 4. CDR1 is SGHDT and CDR2 is YYEEEE in the germline V gene. The CDR3 region is CASSWVGQGSYEQYF. CDR3 nucleotide sequence: TGTGCCAGCAGCTGGGTGGGACAGGGGTCCTACGAGCAGTACTTC.

This CDR3 reads CASSERGLQELFF. In DNA, the CDR3 is TGTGCCAGCAGTGAAAGGGGCCTTCAGGAGCTGTTTTTT. The rearrangement links TRBV6-1 to TRBJ2-2; weak D call: TRBD1 (5 bases). Germline V lookup: CDR1 MNHNS, CDR2 SASEGT. Trimming removed 2 bases at V and 10 bases at J, with 11 bases between. The CDR3 is 13 amino acids.